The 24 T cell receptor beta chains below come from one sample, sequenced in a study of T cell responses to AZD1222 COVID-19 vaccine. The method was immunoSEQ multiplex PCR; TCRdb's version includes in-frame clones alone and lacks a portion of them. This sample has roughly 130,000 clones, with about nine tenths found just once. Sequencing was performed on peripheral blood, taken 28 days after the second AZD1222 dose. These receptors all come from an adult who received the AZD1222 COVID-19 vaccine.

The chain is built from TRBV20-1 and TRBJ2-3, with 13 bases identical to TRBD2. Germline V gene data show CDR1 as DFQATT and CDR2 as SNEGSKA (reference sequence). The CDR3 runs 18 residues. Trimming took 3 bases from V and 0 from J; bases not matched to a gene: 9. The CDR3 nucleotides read TGCAGTGCTAGTAGCCCCGGGACTAGCGGGGCTAGCACAGATACGCAGTATTTT. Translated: CSASSPGTSGASTDTQYF.

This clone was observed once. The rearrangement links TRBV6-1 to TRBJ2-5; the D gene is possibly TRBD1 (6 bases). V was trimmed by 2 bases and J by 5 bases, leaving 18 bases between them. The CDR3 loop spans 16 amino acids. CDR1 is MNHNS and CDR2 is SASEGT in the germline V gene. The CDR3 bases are TGTGCCAGCAGTGAATGGACAGCTTATAGCATTGAGACCCAGTACTTC. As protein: CASSEWTAYSIETQYF.

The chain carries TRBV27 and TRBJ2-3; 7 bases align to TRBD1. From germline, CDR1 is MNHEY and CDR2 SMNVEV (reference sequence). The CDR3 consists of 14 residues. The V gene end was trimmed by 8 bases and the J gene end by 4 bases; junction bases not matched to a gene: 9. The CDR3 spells CASRGWGTADTQYF. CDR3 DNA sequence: TGTGCCAGCCGAGGGTGGGGGACAGCAGATACGCAGTATTTT.

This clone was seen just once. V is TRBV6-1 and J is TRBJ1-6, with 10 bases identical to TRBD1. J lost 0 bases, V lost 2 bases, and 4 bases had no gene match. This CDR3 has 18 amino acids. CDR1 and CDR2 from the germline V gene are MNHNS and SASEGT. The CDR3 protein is CASSEHGQGGSYNSPLHF. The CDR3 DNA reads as TGTGCCAGCAGTGAACATGGACAGGGGGGCTCCTATAATTCACCCCTCCACTTT.

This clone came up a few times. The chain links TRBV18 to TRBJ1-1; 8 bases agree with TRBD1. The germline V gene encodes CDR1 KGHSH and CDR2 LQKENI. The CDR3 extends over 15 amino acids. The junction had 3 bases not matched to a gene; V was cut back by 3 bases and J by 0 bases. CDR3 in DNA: TGTGCCAGCTCACCCATGACAGGGGTGAACACTGAAGCTTTCTTT. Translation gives CASSPMTGVNTEAFF.

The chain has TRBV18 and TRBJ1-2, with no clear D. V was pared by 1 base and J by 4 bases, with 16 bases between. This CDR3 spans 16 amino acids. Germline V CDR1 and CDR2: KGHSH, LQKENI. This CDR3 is CASSPQAGPTSYGYTF. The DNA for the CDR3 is TGTGCCAGCTCACCACAAGCAGGCCCTACTTCCTATGGCTACACCTTC.

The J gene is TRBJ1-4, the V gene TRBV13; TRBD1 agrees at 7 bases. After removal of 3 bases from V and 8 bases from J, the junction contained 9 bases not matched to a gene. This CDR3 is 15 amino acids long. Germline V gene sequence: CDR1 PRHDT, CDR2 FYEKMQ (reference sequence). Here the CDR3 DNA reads TGTGCCAGCAGCTTCCGACAGGGACTGGGGGAAAAACTGTTTTTT. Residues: CASSFRQGLGEKLFF.

CDR3 in amino acids: CASSYRPRTSGGPYNEQFF. The CDR3 DNA sequence: TGTGCCAGCAGTTACCGCCCTAGGACTAGCGGGGGGCCCTACAATGAGCAGTTCTTC. The chain links TRBV6-2 or TRBV6-3 to TRBJ2-1; 14 bases are a match to TRBD2. This CDR3 has 19 amino acids. The germline V gene has CDR1 MNHEY and CDR2 SVGEGT. The V gene end was trimmed by 2 bases and the J gene end by 2 bases; junction bases not matched to a gene: 8.

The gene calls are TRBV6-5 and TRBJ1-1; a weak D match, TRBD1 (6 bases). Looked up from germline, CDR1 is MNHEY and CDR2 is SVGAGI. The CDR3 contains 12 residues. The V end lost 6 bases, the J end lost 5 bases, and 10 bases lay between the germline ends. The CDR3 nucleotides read TGTGCCAGCAGACGAGGGGGAACTGAAGCTTTCTTT. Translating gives CASRRGGTEAFF.

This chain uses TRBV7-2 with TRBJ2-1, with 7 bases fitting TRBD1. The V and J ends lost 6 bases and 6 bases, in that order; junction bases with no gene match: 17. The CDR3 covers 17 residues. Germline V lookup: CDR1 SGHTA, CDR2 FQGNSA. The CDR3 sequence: CASRRFTGAVNLNEQFF. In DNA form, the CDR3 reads TGTGCCAGCAGACGCTTTACAGGGGCGGTCAACCTCAATGAGCAGTTCTTC.

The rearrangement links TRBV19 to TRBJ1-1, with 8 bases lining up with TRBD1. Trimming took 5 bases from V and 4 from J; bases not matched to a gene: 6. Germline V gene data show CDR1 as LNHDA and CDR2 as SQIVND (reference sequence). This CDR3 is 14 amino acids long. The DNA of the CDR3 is TGTGCCAGTAGTTTTAGGACAGGGACCACTGAAGCTTTCTTT. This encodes CASSFRTGTTEAFF.

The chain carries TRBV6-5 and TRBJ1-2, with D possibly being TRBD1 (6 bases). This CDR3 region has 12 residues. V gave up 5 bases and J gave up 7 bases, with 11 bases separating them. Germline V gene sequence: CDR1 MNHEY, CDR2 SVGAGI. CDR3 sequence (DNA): TGTGCCAGCAGTCCTTACAGGGTTGGCTACACCTTC. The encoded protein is CASSPYRVGYTF.

The CDR3, as DNA: TGTGCCAGCAGCTTAGAAGAGTGGGGGGGTGGACAGCCCCAGCATTTT. Translated: CASSLEEWGGGQPQHF. The chain has TRBV7-2 and TRBJ1-5; D is possibly TRBD1 (5 bases). The CDR3 is made up of 16 amino acids. CDR1 and CDR2 (germline): SGHTA, FQGNSA. V shed 1 base and J shed 7 bases, with 17 bases lying between them.

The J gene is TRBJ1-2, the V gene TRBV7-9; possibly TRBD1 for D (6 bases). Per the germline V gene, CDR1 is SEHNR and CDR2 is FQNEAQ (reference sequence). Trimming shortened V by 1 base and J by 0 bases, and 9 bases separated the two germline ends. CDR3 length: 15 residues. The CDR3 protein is CASSLGGASNYGYTF. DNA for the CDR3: TGTGCCAGCAGCTTAGGGGGGGCGTCTAACTATGGCTACACCTTC.

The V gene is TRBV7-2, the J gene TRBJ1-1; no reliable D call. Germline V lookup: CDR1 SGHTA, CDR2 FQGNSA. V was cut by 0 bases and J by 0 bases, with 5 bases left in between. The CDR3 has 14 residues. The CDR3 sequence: CASSLAGVNTEAFF. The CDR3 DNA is TGTGCCAGCAGCTTAGCCGGCGTGAACACTGAAGCTTTCTTT.

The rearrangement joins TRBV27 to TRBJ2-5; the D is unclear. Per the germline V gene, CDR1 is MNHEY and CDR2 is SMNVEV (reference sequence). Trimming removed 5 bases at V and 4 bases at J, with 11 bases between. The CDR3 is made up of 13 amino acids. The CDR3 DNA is TGTGCCAGCAGTCCTCAAATTGTAGAGACCCAGTACTTC. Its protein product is CASSPQIVETQYF.

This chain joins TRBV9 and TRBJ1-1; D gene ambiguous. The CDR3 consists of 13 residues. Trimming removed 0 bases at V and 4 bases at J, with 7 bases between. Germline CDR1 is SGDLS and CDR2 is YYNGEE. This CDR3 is CASSVGVGTEAFF. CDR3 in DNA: TGTGCCAGCAGCGTAGGAGTGGGCACTGAAGCTTTCTTT.

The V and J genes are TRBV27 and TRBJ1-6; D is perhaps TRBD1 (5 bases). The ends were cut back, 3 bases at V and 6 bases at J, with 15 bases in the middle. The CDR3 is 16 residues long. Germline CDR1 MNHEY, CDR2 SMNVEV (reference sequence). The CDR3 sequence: CASSLRQPGLNSPLHF. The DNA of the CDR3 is TGTGCCAGCAGTTTGAGGCAGCCGGGGCTTAATTCACCCCTCCACTTT.

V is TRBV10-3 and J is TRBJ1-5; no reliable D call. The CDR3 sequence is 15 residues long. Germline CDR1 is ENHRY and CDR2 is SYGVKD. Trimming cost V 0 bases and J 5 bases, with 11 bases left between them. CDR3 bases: TGTGCCATCAGTGAGTCTAGGCAGACTCATCAGCCCCAGCATTTT. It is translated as CAISESRQTHQPQHF.

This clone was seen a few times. The CDR3 reads CSAGPGELFF. The CDR3 DNA is TGCAGTGCGGGACCCGGGGAGCTGTTTTTT. The gene calls are TRBV20-1 and TRBJ2-2; either TRBD1 or TRBD2 may fit D (5 bases each). Between the trimmed V and J ends, which lost 6 bases and 6 bases, there was a span of 5 bases. The CDR3 loop spans 10 amino acids. Germline V CDR1 and CDR2: DFQATT, SNEGSKA (reference sequence).

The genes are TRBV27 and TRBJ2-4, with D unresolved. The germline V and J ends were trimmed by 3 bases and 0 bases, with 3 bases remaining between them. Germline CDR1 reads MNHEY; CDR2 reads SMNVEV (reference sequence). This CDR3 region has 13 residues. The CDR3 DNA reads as TGTGCCAGCAGTTTCCTAGCCAAAAACATTCAGTACTTC. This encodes CASSFLAKNIQYF.

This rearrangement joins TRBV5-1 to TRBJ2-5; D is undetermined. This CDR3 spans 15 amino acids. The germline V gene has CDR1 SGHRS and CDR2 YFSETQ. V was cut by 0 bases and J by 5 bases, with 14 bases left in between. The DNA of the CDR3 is TGCGCCAGCAGCTTGGGGGCTTCTCGGCGGGAGACCCAGTACTTC. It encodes CASSLGASRRETQYF.

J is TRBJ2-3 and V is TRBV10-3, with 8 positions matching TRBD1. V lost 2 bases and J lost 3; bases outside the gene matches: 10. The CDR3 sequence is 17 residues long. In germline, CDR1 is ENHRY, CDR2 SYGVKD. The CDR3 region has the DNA TGTGCCATCAGTGAGGGAGTCAGGGGGCGCGAGACAGATACGCAGTATTTT. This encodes CAISEGVRGRETDTQYF.

CDR3 DNA: TGTGCCAGCAGTGGGGCCCTGGACAGAGGCACCGGGGAGCTGTTTTTT. Encoded protein: CASSGALDRGTGELFF. The chain combines TRBV25-1 with TRBJ2-2; D possibly corresponds to TRBD1 (6 bases). The CDR3 runs to 16 residues. V gave up 4 bases and J gave up 4 bases, with 16 bases separating them. Germline CDR1 is MGHDK and CDR2 is SYGVNS.